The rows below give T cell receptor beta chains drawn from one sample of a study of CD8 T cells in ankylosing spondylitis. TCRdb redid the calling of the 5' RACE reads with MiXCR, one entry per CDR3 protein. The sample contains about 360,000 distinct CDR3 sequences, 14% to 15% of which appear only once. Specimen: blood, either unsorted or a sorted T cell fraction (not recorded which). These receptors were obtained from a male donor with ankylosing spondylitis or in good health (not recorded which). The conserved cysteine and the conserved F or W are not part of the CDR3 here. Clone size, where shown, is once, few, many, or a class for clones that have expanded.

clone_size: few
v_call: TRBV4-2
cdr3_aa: ASSQEGSGTYRNTDTQY

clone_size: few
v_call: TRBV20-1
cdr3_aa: SALGGETQY

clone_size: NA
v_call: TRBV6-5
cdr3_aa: ASSYSTSGGREQF

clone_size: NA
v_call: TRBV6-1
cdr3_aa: ASRAGTSGRAYNEQF

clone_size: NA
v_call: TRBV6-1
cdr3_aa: ASSERTPSLYNEQF

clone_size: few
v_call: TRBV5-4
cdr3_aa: ASSLKTVYGYT

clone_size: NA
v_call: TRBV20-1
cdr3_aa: SARGPSNQPQH

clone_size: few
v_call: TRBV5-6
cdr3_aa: ATTRRGGHTDTQY

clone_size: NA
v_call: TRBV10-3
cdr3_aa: AISEHTGGGGDTEAF

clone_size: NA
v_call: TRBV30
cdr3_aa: AWIQFGTRRANVLT

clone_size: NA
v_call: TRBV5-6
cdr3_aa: ASSSGTSGGDLTDTQY

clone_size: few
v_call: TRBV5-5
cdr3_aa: ASSLAVRRGEGYT

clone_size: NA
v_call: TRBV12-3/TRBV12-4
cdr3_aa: ASSFSGTVNTEAF

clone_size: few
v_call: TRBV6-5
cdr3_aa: ASKENTGELF

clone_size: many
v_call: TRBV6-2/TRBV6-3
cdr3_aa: ASRPGQNTGELF

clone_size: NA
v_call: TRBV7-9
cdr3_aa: ASTPIGVSTEAF

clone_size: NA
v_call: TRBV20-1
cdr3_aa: SATLRSSYNEQF

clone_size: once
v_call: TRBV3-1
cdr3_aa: ASTQDRFGDIGNYEQY

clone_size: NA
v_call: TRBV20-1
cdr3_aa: SARGASVAKNIQY

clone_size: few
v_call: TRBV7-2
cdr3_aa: ASSLEPGEQF

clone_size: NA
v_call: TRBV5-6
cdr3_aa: ASSFTTGGREDTQY

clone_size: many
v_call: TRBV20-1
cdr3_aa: SARVDLYNEQF

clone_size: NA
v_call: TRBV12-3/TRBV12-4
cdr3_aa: ASRLAGASYEQY

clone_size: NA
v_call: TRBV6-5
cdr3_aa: ASSYSGGGAPYEQY

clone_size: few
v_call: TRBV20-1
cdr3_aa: SAQKSKETQY

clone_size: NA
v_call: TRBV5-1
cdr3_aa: ASSASGDRYEQF

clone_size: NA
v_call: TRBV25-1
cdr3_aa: ASTPRSGYYNEQF

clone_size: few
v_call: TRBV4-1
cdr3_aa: ASSQAGLETQY

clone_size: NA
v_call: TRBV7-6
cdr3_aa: ASSSGLAGAGDTQY

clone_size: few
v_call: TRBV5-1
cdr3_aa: ASSYAPGLGQPQH

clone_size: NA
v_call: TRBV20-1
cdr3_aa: SARDYRGAGELF

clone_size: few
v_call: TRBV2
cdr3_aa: ASSPGQGLNPALH

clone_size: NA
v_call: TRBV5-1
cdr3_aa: ASSAHGESTEAF

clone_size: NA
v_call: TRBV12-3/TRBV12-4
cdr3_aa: ASRDGGRGKETQY

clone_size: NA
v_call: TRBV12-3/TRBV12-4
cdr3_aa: ASSFRDLATDTQY

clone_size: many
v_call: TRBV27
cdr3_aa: ASSPTGGGSGTEAF

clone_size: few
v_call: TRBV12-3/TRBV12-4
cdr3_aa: ASSFGGGGANEQF

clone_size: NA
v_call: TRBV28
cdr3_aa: ASSLRQGREKLF

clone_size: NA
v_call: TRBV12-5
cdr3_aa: ASGLASGTGFGEQY

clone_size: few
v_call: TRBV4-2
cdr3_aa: ASSQIRGQNEKLF

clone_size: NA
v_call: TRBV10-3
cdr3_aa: AISEFGRNEQF

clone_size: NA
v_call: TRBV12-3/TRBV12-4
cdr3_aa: ASSTGAQGNTEAF

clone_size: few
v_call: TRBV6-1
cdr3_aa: ASSEGFHGGGEQY

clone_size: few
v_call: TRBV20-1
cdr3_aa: SANSGRGLGEQF

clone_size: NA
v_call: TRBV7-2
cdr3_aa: ASSSGPAF

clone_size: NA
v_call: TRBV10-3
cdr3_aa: AISSIAGGSTGELF

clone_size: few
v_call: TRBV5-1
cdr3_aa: ASSASGGTTDTQY

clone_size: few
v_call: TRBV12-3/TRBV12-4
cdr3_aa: ASKRGEAF

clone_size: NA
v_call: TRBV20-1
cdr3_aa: SASAASGVYNEQF

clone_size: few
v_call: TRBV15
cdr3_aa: ATSVDGNSNQPQH

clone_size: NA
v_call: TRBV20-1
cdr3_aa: SARDYKRGELF

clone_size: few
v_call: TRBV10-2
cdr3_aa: ASRIQGEAF

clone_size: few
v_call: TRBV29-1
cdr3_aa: SVAEAWTWRGAF

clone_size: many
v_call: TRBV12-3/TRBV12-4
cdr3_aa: ASTSDYSPLH

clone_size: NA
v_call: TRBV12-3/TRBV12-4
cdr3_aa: ASSLIPSGNTIY

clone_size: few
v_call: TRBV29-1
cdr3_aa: SVEEDRGNNYGYT

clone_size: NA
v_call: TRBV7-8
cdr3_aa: ASSTSGSNRYHEQF

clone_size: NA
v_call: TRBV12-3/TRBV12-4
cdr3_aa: ASSLGGGNIQY

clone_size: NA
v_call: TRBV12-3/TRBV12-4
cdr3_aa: ASSFGSRQETQY

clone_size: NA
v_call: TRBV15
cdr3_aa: ATSRDRSDEQY